A single sample gave rise to the 12 T cell receptor beta chains below, sequenced in a study of vaccination effects on CD4 cells after COVID-19. Some clones are missing from TCRdb's copy, which holds only in-frame ones; the method was immunoSEQ multiplex PCR. The data hold approximately 76,000 clones, with 60% to 85% observed a single time. ViraFEST expansion of antigen-specific CD4+ T cells with viral peptide pools preceded sequencing. The authors isolated CD4+ T cells after about 10 days of culture. Nobody among the vaccine recipients had prior SARS-CoV-2 infection (nucleocapsid antibodies were negative). No antigen has been identified for these receptors. The sequences come from CD4+ T cells from PBMCs cultured with SARS-CoV-2 spike peptides, collected before COVID-19 vaccination. Every receptor here comes from a human donor who received a COVID-19 vaccine.

Here the CDR3 reads CASSSGTVISGNTIYF. The CDR3 nucleotides read TGCGCCAGCAGCTCCGGGACCGTAATCTCTGGAAACACCATATATTTT. V usage is TRBV5-1 and J usage is TRBJ1-3, with TRBD1 as a possible D gene (5 bases). The V gene lost 3 bases and the J gene lost 0 bases, with 13 bases spanning the gap. CDR1 and CDR2 from the germline V gene are SGHRS and YFSETQ. The CDR3 consists of 16 residues.

This rearrangement joins TRBV6-5 to TRBJ1-6, with D maybe TRBD1 (6 bases). Germline V gene sequence: CDR1 MNHEY, CDR2 SVGAGI. V lost 0 bases to trimming and J lost 5 bases, with 11 bases between them. This CDR3 comprises 16 residues. The CDR3 here is CASSYSWGANNSPLHF. CDR3 sequence (DNA): TGTGCCAGCAGTTACTCCTGGGGGGCAAATAATTCACCCCTCCACTTT.

The genes are TRBV6-5 and TRBJ2-1, with D uncertain. V shed 0 bases and J shed 1 base, with 7 bases lying between them. The germline gives CDR1 MNHEY, CDR2 SVGAGI. The CDR3 is 15 amino acids. The CDR3 nucleotides read TGTGCCAGCAGTTACTCTGGCACGTCCTACAATGAGCAGTTCTTC. Its translation: CASSYSGTSYNEQFF.

This rearrangement joins TRBV6-2 or TRBV6-3 to TRBJ1-5; D gene ambiguous. The CDR3 contains 15 residues. Germline V gene lookup returns CDR1 MNHEY and CDR2 SVGEGT. The V end was cut by 0 bases, the J end by 3 bases, with 9 bases between. The CDR3 is CASSYSSRINQPQHF. The CDR3 nucleotides read TGTGCCAGCAGTTACTCGAGTCGGATCAATCAGCCCCAGCATTTT.

The chain carries TRBV7-9 and TRBJ1-4; no firm D call. CDR3 size: 14 residues. Between the trimmed V and J ends, which lost 1 base and 7 bases, there was a span of 10 bases. Germline CDR1 and CDR2: SEHNR and FQNEAQ (reference sequence). As DNA, the CDR3 is TGTGCCAGCAGCTTAGGTCAACTTGGTGAAAAACTGTTTTTT. This translates into CASSLGQLGEKLFF.

The chain joins TRBV4-1 to TRBJ2-3; D is uncertain. Germline assignment: CDR1 MGHRA and CDR2 YSYEKL. CDR3 length: 15 amino acids. Between the trimmed V and J ends, which lost 1 base and 3 bases, there was a span of 11 bases. The CDR3 sequence: CASSQVPFATDTQYF. In DNA form, the CDR3 reads TGCGCCAGCAGCCAAGTCCCCTTTGCTACAGATACGCAGTATTTT.

The chain links TRBV10-1 to TRBJ2-5; perhaps D is TRBD1 or TRBD2 (5 bases each). The CDR3 runs to 15 residues. Germline values: CDR1 WNHNN, CDR2 SYGVQD (reference sequence). V lost 5 bases and J 4 bases, leaving 17 bases between the germline ends. As DNA, the CDR3 is TGCGCCAGCAGTCGCTCCGGGACCAAGCGAGAGACCCAGTACTTC. Amino acid sequence: CASSRSGTKRETQYF.

V gene TRBV5-1 combines with J gene TRBJ1-1; no definite D call. Germline CDR1 and CDR2: SGHRS and YFSETQ. This CDR3 spans 17 amino acids. Trimming took off 3 bases at V and 1 base at J, with 19 bases between the two ends. In nucleotides, the CDR3 is TGCGCCAGCAGCTCCCCCCACGGTATTCAGGAGAACACTGAAGCTTTCTTT. It codes for CASSSPHGIQENTEAFF.

This clone was observed a few times. In DNA form, the CDR3 reads TGCGCCAGCAGTGGGGGACAGAACATGAACACTGAAGCTTTCTTT. Its protein product is CASSGGQNMNTEAFF. This chain links TRBV10-2 with TRBJ1-1; 7 positions agree with TRBD1. The V segment lost 4 bases and the J segment 0 bases; nucleotides outside the gene matches: 5. This CDR3 comprises 15 residues. The germline gives CDR1 WSHSY, CDR2 SAAADI.

V gene TRBV7-2 combines with J gene TRBJ2-7; D remains ambiguous. Germline values: CDR1 SGHTA, CDR2 FQGNSA. The ends were cut back, 5 bases at V and 4 bases at J, with 18 bases in the middle. The CDR3 loop spans 15 amino acids. The DNA for the CDR3 is TGTGCCAGCAGCCCGGCGTTGGGGAACCATTACGAGCAGTACGTC. It codes for CASSPALGNHYEQYV.

The V call is TRBV3-1 (or the pseudogene TRBV3-2), the J call TRBJ1-3; D is unclear. Looked up from germline, CDR1 is LGHDT and CDR2 is YNNKEL (reference sequence). Trimming shortened V by 7 bases and J by 3 bases, and 10 bases separated the two germline ends. The CDR3 is made up of 13 amino acids. The CDR3 sequence: CASTEGFGNTIYF. The CDR3 nucleotides are TGTGCCAGCACCGAGGGATTTGGAAACACCATATATTTT.

This chain joins TRBV11-3 and TRBJ1-2; D possibly corresponds to TRBD1 (6 bases). Per germline, CDR1 SGHNT and CDR2 YENEEA. The V and J ends lost 5 bases and 8 bases respectively, with 21 bases between them. This CDR3 contains 15 residues. CDR3 nucleotides: TGTGCCAGCAGCCGAGGCTGTAAGGGGGATAGGGGCTACACCTTC. Translating gives CASSRGCKGDRGYTF.